What follows describes a single TCR beta chain. The trim removed 0 bases at V and 7 bases at J, leaving 10 bases unmatched. The length of the CDR3 is 16 residues. CDR1 and CDR2 (germline): SGHRS, YFSETQ. In the authors' methods: Reference gene primer amplification gave estimated nucleated cell counts. Here immunoSEQ multiplex PCR was the method, and the copy in TCRdb shows in-frame clones only, minus some. V and J calls and clone size are copied from that table; D and trimming were computed from the DNA. Of roughly 21,000 clones in the sample, roughly 80% were seen once. This specimen belongs to a study of blood T cell repertoires in COVID-19. About the study: Donors in the United States, Italy and Spain gave samples during acute or convalescent COVID-19. Nucleic acid was either cDNA or gDNA, and it came from T cells, B-cell-depleted T cells, or PBMCs.

This TCR was sampled from a man in his forties with acute or convalescent COVID-19. The chain has TRBV5-1 and TRBJ2-1; TRBD1 matches at 7 bases. Sample: peripheral blood. The CDR3 sequence: CASSLVSGQRLNEQFF. The CDR3 nucleotides are TGCGCCAGCAGCTTGGTCTCGGGACAGCGACTAAATGAGCAGTTCTTC.